The 30 T cell receptor beta chains reported below all come from one sample, sequenced in a study of T cell responses to AZD1222 COVID-19 vaccine. Data came from immunoSEQ multiplex PCR; TCRdb stores just in-frame clones and leaves some out. The repertoire holds around 140,000 clones, with 70% to 90% as singletons. The specimen comprised peripheral blood, sampled on day 0 of AZD1222 vaccination. The receptors originated from an adult in good health.

The gene calls are TRBV11-2 and TRBJ2-1; 10 nucleotides match TRBD2. This CDR3 contains 15 residues. Losses at the gene ends were 3 bases for V and 6 bases for J; bases not matched to a gene: 5. Germline CDR1 reads SGHAT; CDR2 reads FQNNGV. DNA for the CDR3: TGTGCCAGCAGCTTCTCAAGCGGGGGGGGCAATGAGCAGTTCTTC. Residues: CASSFSSGGGNEQFF.

The chain carries TRBV29-1 and TRBJ2-4, with 8 positions matching TRBD1. Germline V lookup: CDR1 SQVTM, CDR2 ANQGSEA. CDR3 length: 13 residues. The junction had 5 bases not matched to a gene; V was cut back by 3 bases and J by 7 bases. CDR3 sequence: CSVEGQVGNIQYF. The CDR3 DNA reads as TGCAGCGTTGAGGGACAGGTGGGGAACATTCAGTACTTC.

This sequence joins TRBV4-2 and TRBJ2-7; 11 nucleotides line up with TRBD2. The CDR3 spans 16 residues. The germline V gene encodes CDR1 LGHNA and CDR2 YNFKEQ. After removal of 1 base from V and 6 bases from J, the junction contained 8 bases not matched to a gene. The CDR3 coding sequence is TGTGCCAGCAGCCAAGGCTTGGGGCTAGCGGGAGGCGAGCAGTACTTC. Its protein product is CASSQGLGLAGGEQYF.

This clone has only a few counts. This chain links TRBV7-2 with TRBJ2-5; weak D call: TRBD1 (5 bases). The germline V gene encodes CDR1 SGHTA and CDR2 FQGNSA. The V end lost 4 bases, the J end lost 5 bases, and 17 bases lay between the germline ends. The CDR3 contains 15 residues. CDR3 sequence reads: CASSSQEGAGETQYF. The DNA for the CDR3 is TGTGCCAGCAGCTCCCAGGAAGGGGCCGGGGAGACCCAGTACTTC.

The V call is TRBV12-2, the J call TRBJ2-7. TRBV12-2 is recorded as a pseudogene. This CDR3 is built from 13 residues. The CDR3 DNA reads TGTGCAAGTCGCTTAGCGGATCCCTACGAGCAGTACTTC. This encodes CASRLADPYEQYF.

This clone was seen only a few times. The chain is built from TRBV6-2 or TRBV6-3 and TRBJ1-5; D is uncertain. Germline V gene sequence: CDR1 MNHEY, CDR2 SVGEGT. Trimming took off 5 bases at V and 2 bases at J, with 7 bases between the two ends. CDR3 size: 13 residues. As DNA, the CDR3 is TGTGCCAGCAGTGGGTTTGGCAATCAGCCCCAGCATTTT. It translates to CASSGFGNQPQHF.

This chain links TRBV2 with TRBJ2-5, with TRBD2 matching over 7 bases. The V gene end was trimmed by 5 bases and the J gene end by 2 bases; junction bases not matched to a gene: 5. The germline V gene has CDR1 SNHLY and CDR2 FYNNEI. CDR3 length equals 14 residues. The CDR3 loop is CASSILAIQETQYF. The CDR3 coding sequence is TGTGCCAGCAGTATACTAGCGATTCAAGAGACCCAGTACTTC.

The chain carries TRBV29-1 and TRBJ1-3, with a possible D match to TRBD1 (5 bases). The CDR3 extends over 15 amino acids. In germline, CDR1 is SQVTM, CDR2 ANQGSEA. V dropped 3 bases and J dropped 7 bases, with 19 bases sitting between them. DNA for the CDR3: TGCAGCGTTGATAGTCCCGACAGAGGGAGTAACACCATATATTTT. As protein: CSVDSPDRGSNTIYF.

The J gene is TRBJ2-7, the V gene TRBV12-5, with D uncertain. Trimming pared 4 bases from V and 3 bases from J, leaving 13 bases between. Per the germline V gene, CDR1 is LGHNT and CDR2 is FRNRAP. This CDR3 contains 14 residues. The CDR3 loop is CASGSPPRNYEQYF. DNA of the CDR3: TGTGCTAGTGGTTCCCCCCCTAGGAACTACGAGCAGTACTTC.

This clone is a singleton in its sample. V usage is TRBV7-2 and J usage is TRBJ2-1, with D perhaps TRBD1 (5 bases). Germline V gives CDR1 SGHTA, CDR2 FQGNSA. The CDR3 extends over 15 amino acids. V was cut by 2 bases and J by 6 bases, with 14 bases left in between. The CDR3 loop is CASSLSWGPSNEQFF. The CDR3, as DNA: TGTGCCAGCAGCTTATCATGGGGCCCGAGCAATGAGCAGTTCTTC.

The J gene is TRBJ1-2, the V gene TRBV2, with D unresolved. The CDR3 covers 13 residues. CDR1 is SNHLY and CDR2 is FYNNEI in the germline V gene. Trimming removed 7 bases at V and 0 bases at J, with 9 bases between. The CDR3 here is CASTPGTNYGYTF. The CDR3 DNA reads as TGTGCCAGCACACCGGGAACTAACTATGGCTACACCTTC.

This clone has more than one count but fewer than ten. This chain connects TRBV2 to TRBJ2-7; no definite D call. Germline-derived CDR1 and CDR2 are SNHLY and FYNNEI. CDR3 length equals 14 residues. With 3 bases removed from V and 7 bases from J, the gap between germline ends came to 16 bases. CDR3 sequence: CASSEGTTSGEQYF. CDR3 sequence (DNA): TGTGCCAGCAGTGAGGGAACTACTTCGGGTGAGCAGTACTTC.

This clone was seen just once. In DNA, the CDR3 is TGTGCCAGCAGTTTATCAGATAATCAGCCCCAGCATTTT. Translating it yields CASSLSDNQPQHF. The rearrangement uses TRBV12-3 or TRBV12-4 and TRBJ1-5, with D unresolved. The CDR3 consists of 13 residues. V lost 2 bases to trimming and J lost 4 bases, with 6 bases between them.

The V call is TRBV6-5, the J call TRBJ1-5, with a tentative D call TRBD1 (5 bases). Trimming took off 8 bases at V and 0 bases at J, with 14 bases between the two ends. Germline V CDR1 and CDR2: MNHEY, SVGAGI. CDR3 length equals 15 residues. CDR3 sequence: CASSGGGISNQPQHF. The CDR3 nucleotides are TGTGCCAGCTCTGGGGGAGGGATTAGCAATCAGCCCCAGCATTTT.

The chain is built from TRBV19 and TRBJ1-5; a possible D gene is TRBD1 (5 bases). CDR1 and CDR2 (germline): LNHDA, SQIVND (reference sequence). The CDR3 loop spans 18 amino acids. Trimming left V 6 bases short and J 1 base short, with 22 bases between. The DNA of the CDR3 is TGTGCCAGTAGCCCTCCTTTGCGGGCAGGGAAAAGCAATCAGCCCCAGCATTTT. Translating it yields CASSPPLRAGKSNQPQHF.

The rearrangement joins TRBV29-1 to TRBJ2-3; 11 bases line up with TRBD1. This CDR3 comprises 13 residues. After removal of 8 bases from V and 4 bases from J, the junction contained 5 bases not matched to a gene. Germline CDR1 reads SQVTM; CDR2 reads ANQGSEA. The CDR3 here is CSLRTGGADTQYF. DNA of the CDR3: TGCAGCCTTCGGACAGGGGGCGCAGATACGCAGTATTTT.

The chain carries TRBV7-9 and TRBJ2-1, with a tentative D call TRBD1 (6 bases). The CDR3 loop spans 15 amino acids. The germline V gene encodes CDR1 SEHNR and CDR2 FQNEAQ (reference sequence). Between the trimmed V and J ends, which lost 5 bases and 9 bases, there was a span of 20 bases. CDR3 protein: CASSLSKDRGLEQFF. The CDR3 DNA reads TGTGCCAGCAGCCTTTCCAAGGACAGAGGTCTTGAGCAGTTCTTC.

The V gene is TRBV7-9, the J gene TRBJ2-7; the D gene is possibly TRBD1 (6 bases). The length of the CDR3 is 12 residues. Germline-derived CDR1 and CDR2 are SEHNR and FQNEAQ (reference sequence). Between the trimmed V and J ends, which lost 5 bases and 4 bases, there was a span of 9 bases. The CDR3 reads CASSATGYEQYF. The CDR3 bases are TGTGCCAGCAGCGCGACAGGTTACGAGCAGTACTTC.

The chain joins TRBV2 to TRBJ1-2; 7 nucleotides agree with TRBD1. The germline CDR1 and CDR2 sequences are SNHLY and FYNNEI. The CDR3 has 12 amino acids. The trim removed 8 bases at V and 4 bases at J, leaving 4 bases unmatched. CDR3 in amino acids: CASEQGSYGYTF. CDR3 bases: TGTGCCAGCGAACAGGGGAGCTATGGCTACACCTTC.

The genes are TRBV7-2 and TRBJ2-1; D is unresolved. Trimming pared 1 base from V and 3 bases from J, leaving 4 bases between. CDR1 and CDR2 from the germline V gene are SGHTA and FQGNSA. The CDR3 sequence is 13 residues long. CDR3 coding DNA: TGTGCCAGCAGCTTAGGTATCTACAATGAGCAGTTCTTC. Protein sequence: CASSLGIYNEQFF.

This chain links TRBV10-3 with TRBJ1-4; maybe TRBD1 (5 bases). This CDR3 contains 15 residues. The V gene lost 3 bases and the J gene lost 5 bases, with 13 bases spanning the gap. Germline lookup yields CDR1 ENHRY and CDR2 SYGVKD. This CDR3 is CAISDPGMGNEKLFF. The CDR3 coding sequence is TGTGCCATCAGTGATCCAGGGATGGGGAATGAAAAACTGTTTTTT.

The chain employs TRBV5-5 and TRBJ2-5, with 8 bases lining up with TRBD1. Per germline, CDR1 SGHKS and CDR2 YYEKEE (reference sequence). The V and J ends lost 4 bases and 2 bases, in that order; junction bases with no gene match: 7. The CDR3 contains 15 residues. CDR3 bases: TGTGCCAGCAGCCCTGGGACAGGTAGACAAGAGACCCAGTACTTC. Translating gives CASSPGTGRQETQYF.

This clone is a singleton in its sample. The chain has TRBV7-2 and TRBJ1-1; weak D call: TRBD1 (6 bases). The ends were cut back, 5 bases at V and 1 base at J, with 14 bases in the middle. CDR1 and CDR2 (germline): SGHTA, FQGNSA. The CDR3 is made up of 15 amino acids. CDR3 DNA sequence: TGTGCCAGCAGCCCCCGACAGGCGAAGAACACTGAAGCTTTCTTT. Its protein is CASSPRQAKNTEAFF.

This rearrangement joins TRBV25-1 to TRBJ1-2, with 7 nucleotides matching TRBD1. Germline V CDR1 and CDR2: MGHDK, SYGVNS. With 4 bases clipped from V and 5 bases from J, the junction kept 7 bases outside the gene matches. The CDR3 extends over 14 amino acids. The CDR3 DNA is TGTGCCAGCAGTGTGACAGGGAACCTATATGGCTACACCTTC. It specifies CASSVTGNLYGYTF.

This chain joins TRBV7-2 and TRBJ2-2; D gene uncertain. CDR1 and CDR2 from the germline V gene are SGHTA and FQGNSA. The CDR3 is 14 amino acids. V was trimmed by 2 bases and J by 1 base, leaving 5 bases between them. DNA for the CDR3: TGTGCCAGCAGCTTACGGAGGAACACCGGGGAGCTGTTTTTT. Translating gives CASSLRRNTGELFF.

The V and J genes are TRBV9 and TRBJ2-2, with D unresolved. Trimming removed 2 bases at V and 7 bases at J, with 9 bases between. The CDR3 totals 13 residues. Germline V gives CDR1 SGDLS, CDR2 YYNGEE. CDR3 in amino acids: CASSVYDRGELFF. The CDR3 DNA sequence: TGTGCCAGCAGCGTGTATGACCGCGGGGAGCTGTTTTTT. Drawing the rest from reference TRBV9 and TRBJ2-2, the complete variable domain is DSGVTQTPKHLITATGQRVTLRCSPRSGDLSVYWYQQSLDQGLQFLIQYYNGEERAKGNILERFSAQQFPDLHSELNLSSLELGDSALYFCASSVYDRGELFFGEGSRLTVL.

The rearrangement uses TRBV12-5 and TRBJ2-5, with TRBD1 matching over 7 bases. Unmatched junction bases numbered 18, after V lost 6 bases and J lost 5 bases. Germline V gene lookup returns CDR1 LGHNT and CDR2 FRNRAP. The CDR3 loop spans 17 amino acids. The CDR3 here is CASGSTRQGHQEETQYF. The DNA for the CDR3 is TGTGCTAGTGGATCCACTAGACAGGGCCACCAGGAGGAGACCCAGTACTTC.

This clone appeared a single time. This chain links TRBV6-5 with TRBJ2-5; 11 nucleotides agree with TRBD2. The germline V gene has CDR1 MNHEY and CDR2 SVGAGI. Trimming cost V 1 base and J 5 bases; bases outside gene matches: 6. The CDR3 length is 16 residues. The CDR3 loop is CASSYLLAGERETQYF. Here the CDR3 DNA reads TGTGCCAGCAGTTACTTACTAGCGGGGGAGAGGGAGACCCAGTACTTC.

The rearrangement joins TRBV2 to TRBJ2-5; 14 positions agree with TRBD2. The CDR3 covers 17 residues. With 4 bases clipped from V and 5 bases from J, the junction kept 9 bases outside the gene matches. Per germline, CDR1 SNHLY and CDR2 FYNNEI. CDR3 DNA: TGTGCCAGCAGTGGACCGGGACTAGCGGGAGTAGTTGAGACCCAGTACTTC. Translated, it gives CASSGPGLAGVVETQYF.

V is TRBV6-2 or TRBV6-3 and J is TRBJ2-5; D is unresolved. The germline V gene encodes CDR1 MNHEY and CDR2 SVGEGT. The CDR3 is 11 amino acids. Trimming removed 2 bases at V and 4 bases at J, with 2 bases between. CDR3 residues: CASSYLETQYF. CDR3 nucleotides: TGTGCCAGCAGTTACCTAGAGACCCAGTACTTC.